This record covers a single T cell receptor beta chain. This clone showed up just once. Its antigen specificity is not known. Its ends do not fully match the called genes, so a read error is possible. In the germline V gene (reference sequence), CDR1 corresponds to SEHNR and CDR2 to FQNEAQ. The CDR3 spans 14 residues, from the cysteine through the phenylalanine. The entry retains the CDR3 DNA only, 42 bases that are in frame from base 1. Library method: the immunoSEQ multiplex PCR assay. A mixture of 60 forward primers for TCR Vbeta segments and 13 reverse primers for TCR Jbeta segments was used in the multiplex PCR. The CDR3 region of rearranged TCR beta genes was amplified from genomic DNA with a multiplex PCR assay. On the Illumina HiSeq System, the amplified TCR beta libraries were sequenced as 87-base-pair reads. In the paper's pipeline: A later analysis counted around 72 million unique TCR beta chains across the 690 or so repertoires, and 9 million to 14 million of these chains were shared by at least two donors. Raw reads were error-corrected and collapsed into unique sequences with a nearest-neighbor algorithm that merged closely related sequences to remove PCR and sequencing errors. CDR3 sequences were aligned to IMGT reference sequences to assign V, D and J gene segments. For a sequence to be retained, at least a six-nucleotide match to both a V gene segment and a J gene segment was required. Rearrangements were called productive when the CDR3 lacked stop codons and stayed in frame with V and J; all others were non-productive. CDR3 was defined according to IMGT convention as the region running from the second conserved V-encoded cysteine to the conserved J-encoded phenylalanine. The earlier analysis of around 640 of the donors excluded sequences that lacked an unambiguous match to a single V gene segment. In an earlier analysis of almost 600 of the donors, a V segment was called functional when productive rearrangements were above 56.7%, and segregating when the standard deviation between donors exceeded 5%. A statistical classification framework was built for diagnosing cytomegalovirus status from the catalog of TCR beta chain sequences. In a later analysis, TCR nucleotide sequences were compared against IMGT/GENE-DB human TR gene sequences so that V and J genes could be assigned. Using the TCRdist pipeline, a later analysis assigned CDR3 sequences along with most-parsimonious VDJ recombination scenarios. In a later analysis, every TCR beta chain was defined by the combination of its CDR3 amino acid sequence and its V-gene family, and reads without a unique V-gene family were dropped. In a later analysis, 500 to 700 highly shared, low-generation-probability nucleotide sequences were removed to address suspected cross-contamination and a sequencing artifact. For each public chain, a later analysis derived a clonal expansion index from normalized ranks of inferred template counts within each repertoire. In a later analysis, generation probabilities were computed with a VDJ recombination model fitted to out-of-frame rearrangements, and the resulting probabilities were checked against IGoR. Hypergeometric tests were used in a later analysis to score TCR-TCR, TCR-HLA and TCR-CMV co-occurrence, with a repertoire-size bias correction applied to the TCR pairs. False discovery rates were estimated in a later analysis by permuting HLA or CMV assignments 20 times. In a later analysis, co-occurring TCRs were grouped using DBSCAN, and TCRdist sequence similarity was added for clustering within HLA-allele-positive subsets. For co-occurrence clustering, repertoires with fewer than 30,000 or more than 120,000 public chains were excluded, along with roughly five repertoires with anomalous nucleotide sharing. TCRdb carries this immuneACCESS record with in-frame sequences only. Its versions omit some clonotypes, under half of them owing to an unresolved V gene in the studies checked, with the rest unexplained. V and J calls and clone size are those listed in that table; D and trimming were worked out from the DNA. A total of about 160,000 clones appear in this sample, roughly two thirds of them only once. 2.8% of the sample goes to the ten largest clones.

These data originate in a study of cytomegalovirus exposure and HLA in healthy donors (dated by TCRdb to 2017 to 2019). With respect to the entire study: An earlier analysis of under 600 of the donors reported 250 to 300 Gb of sequence data and around 110 million unique TCR beta sequences from 150 million to 200 million T cells. Rather than using new phenotypic data, the later analysis identified candidate immune exposures from TCR beta sequences and from how often those sequences occurred across donors. Both class I and class II loci were covered by HLA typing, at four-digit resolution. The genetic ancestry cluster associated with self-reported Caucasian donors included 80% to 90% of the 300 to 400 genotyped donors. A few DR-DQ haplotypes were handled as single units for association and clustering because linkage in the cohort was strong. Among about 400 genotyped donors of the cohort, an average of about 220,000 unique TCR beta nucleotide sequences was sequenced per donor, of which about 19% were non-productive. Along with the approximately 700-subject first cohort, a separate validation cohort of over a hundred different subjects was used. The study aimed to test whether signatures of past pathogen exposure could be identified by cataloging public T cell receptors. The study combined high-throughput TCR immunosequencing, statistical association of individual TCRs with disease status, and machine learning to predict cytomegalovirus infection status. In a later analysis, previously published TCR beta repertoires from hundreds of donors were re-analyzed and high-resolution HLA genotyping was added so that TCR occurrence patterns could be studied. An earlier analysis of several hundred of the donors applied high-throughput TCR beta sequencing to assess whether each TCR beta V gene segment acted as functional or pseudogenic. In a later genetic analysis, genome-wide SNP genotypes for about 65% of the roughly 670 donors were used, and that subset was treated as a discovery cohort. Typing coverage differed by locus: A, B, C, DRB1 and DQB1 were typed in about 629-640 donors, DQA1 in about 560, DPA1 in 600 to 610, and DPB1 in 400 to 490. Donor age, sex, ethnicity and CMV serostatus were collected together with the repertoire data. Every discovery cohort repertoire had been produced on one sequencing platform. The T cell repertoires of several hundred subjects were profiled by immunosequencing and related to cytomegalovirus serostatus. Around 320 gigabases of sequencing data and approximately 85 million unique TCR sequences were included in an early release covering roughly 600 HLA-typed donors.

General study outcomes and caveats: A cluster of highly shared sequence variants was judged likely to be a technical artifact of the sequencing pipeline. In a later analysis, several top co-occurrence clusters were reported to appear linked to parvovirus B19, influenza, CMV and Epstein-Barr virus. Over 15 rarely observed V segments, including chromosome 9 orphons, were excluded from the earlier analysis of a few hundred of the donors because counts were too low. According to a later genetic analysis, donors in an Asian-associated ancestry cluster had fewer N-insertions in productive TCRs than the approximately 700-donor mean. HLA typing was unavailable for some donors at each locus, so association tests used only the typed subset. Sequencing depth was assumed to be roughly uniform across donors in the presence/absence analyses, though that assumption may not hold. A further reported finding was that TCR beta sequences accurately predicted the HLA-A and HLA-B alleles for most subjects in the first cohort. While some public TCRs were present in many individuals, most TCR sequences turned up only very rarely across donors. In an earlier analysis of a few hundred of the donors, most TCR beta V segments were observed in productive rearrangements about 87% or about 30% of the time, broadly matching IMGT annotations. For the cohort, immune exposure information was limited to CMV serostatus. At a false discovery rate of 0.05, a later analysis linked under 20,000 TCR beta sequences to specific HLA alleles. In vitro tests confirmed that a few of the cytomegalovirus-associated TCR beta chains recognize cytomegalovirus antigens. Correlated functional status among segregating V segments might be attributable to linkage disequilibrium, but an unknown experimental factor could not be ruled out. In a later analysis, the rate of TCR association differed among HLA loci, with DRB1 alleles having the most associated TCRs and HLA-C alleles having the fewest. According to a later analysis, most CMV-associated TCR beta chains appeared to be HLA-restricted, and the HLA associations seemed to be driven largely by CMV exposure. The 87-base-pair reads could not distinguish some IMGT-functional V segments, including TRBV6-2 and TRBV6-3, so those segments were excluded. In the study, 164 TCR beta chains were listed as associated with cytomegalovirus. This cohort had only TCR beta chains sequenced, and the lack of alpha or paired-chain data limited which features could be detected. The classifier was reported to diagnose cytomegalovirus status with high specificity and sensitivity in both the original and validation cohorts. Assigning TCR associations to individual alleles was difficult when HLA alleles, especially DR and DQ, strongly co-occurred. V-gene and J-gene trimming of TCR beta chains was associated with a missense DCLRE1C variant in a later genetic analysis, and the association was replicated in an independent cohort. The authors suggested that the approach could potentially be extended to other disease states and immunological phenotypes. In a later analysis, HLA-associated TCR beta chains showed more clonal expansion and lower generation probabilities than non-associated chains that were equally common.

The cohort was made up of 666 healthy bone marrow donors. Cohort members were all nominally healthy when sampled, although unrecorded immune exposures were likely present. The donor tested CMV seronegative, placing the donor among the 350 to 400 seronegative members of the cohort. Each donor provided a peripheral blood sample, and peripheral blood mononuclear cells were used for TCR beta sequencing. Genomic DNA extraction from the blood cell samples was performed with the Qiagen DNeasy Blood Extraction Kit. The specimen was PBMCs. This receptor was taken from a woman in her twenties or thirties in good health and CMV-seronegative. The rearranged segments are TRBV7-9 and TRBJ2-7, and TRBD2 matches 7 of the central bases. The CDR3 protein is CSSSLAREVGEQYF. The sequence in DNA is TGTTCCAGCAGCTTAGCACGGGAGGTGGGCGAGCAGTACTTC.